This TCR beta chain derives from a study of blood T cell repertoires in COVID-19. The data were produced by immunoSEQ multiplex PCR, yet TCRdb's version contains in-frame clones alone and is incomplete. Among about 60,000 clones listed, about 91% were seen once. This CDR3 comprises 16 residues. Germline V gene lookup returns CDR1 MNHNY and CDR2 SVGAGI (reference sequence). V lost 3 bases and J lost 0, with 15 bases in between. The V gene is TRBV6-6, the J gene TRBJ2-7, with D possibly matching TRBD1 (5 bases). This TCR came from a man in his sixties with acute or convalescent COVID-19. Source material: peripheral blood. CDR3 sequence (DNA): TGTGCCAGCAGTTATTCCGTTGGGGCCAGCTCCTACGAGCAGTACTTC. Translated, it gives CASSYSVGASSYEQYF.